This T cell receptor (beta chain) is from a study of resident and recirculating memory T cells in vitiligo. Study details: Each patient gave two lesional and two nonlesional epidermal shave biopsies, plus PBMCs.

No patient showed confetti depigmentation, a clinical sign of active disease. To note about this clone: Its antigen is unidentified.

The study, taken as a whole, reports: Clonality differed among vitiligo lesions, with no unique dominant clone. Sequences differed between biopsy sites and patients, suggesting private specificity.

The CDR3 length is 15 residues. Using immunoSEQ multiplex PCR, the repertoire was profiled, and TCRdb retains in-frame clones only, with some absent. The repertoire has about 42,000 clones, 92% of them found once; the top ten carry 4.5%. This TCR derives from a male donor with vitiligo. The chain couples TRBV12-2 to TRBJ1-6; the table's D gene call, TRBD1, was not cross checked with the DNA. TRBV12-2 is noted as a pseudogene. Sequenced material: blood. CDR3 loop: CAGRGAGQGASPLHF. CDR3 nucleotide sequence: TGTGCAGGGCGGGGAGCGGGACAGGGTGCGTCACCCCTCCACTTT.